The clone carrying this TCR beta chain showed up just a few times. These data are taken from a study of early T cells in non-severe SARS-CoV-2 infection. Tagging with unique molecular identifiers was applied to individual cDNA molecules. TCRdb re-called the 5' RACE reads with MiXCR, one entry per CDR3 protein. The profile shows roughly 72,000 distinct CDR3 sequences, approximately 13% of them singletons. The V end was cut by 5 bases, the J end by 5 bases, with 12 bases between. Germline V lookup: CDR1 SEHNR, CDR2 FQNEAQ (reference sequence). This CDR3 is 13 amino acids long. The sample in question was whole blood, obtained at baseline. This sequence was found in an adult who was a healthcare worker with PCR-confirmed SARS-CoV-2 infection or an uninfected control (not recorded which). The chain combines TRBV7-9 with TRBJ1-1, with D perhaps matching TRBD1 (5 bases). This chain's CDR3 is CASSRPQGTEAFF. The CDR3 nucleotides read TGTGCCAGCAGCCGACCCCAGGGAACTGAAGCTTTCTTT. Full variable domain (outside the CDR3, taken from reference TRBV7-9 and TRBJ1-1): DTGVSQNPRHKITKRGQNVTFRCDPISEHNRLYWYRQTLGQGPEFLTYFQNEAQLEKSRLLSDRFSAERPKGSFSTLEIQRTEQGDSAMYLCASSRPQGTEAFFGQGTRLTVV.